The T cell receptor (beta chain) described here comes from a study of naive and memory T cell subsets. Study-wide results and limits: Findings for naive and memory subsets could not be checked against ground truth. A few larger clonotypes appeared in naive repertoires, especially CD8, possibly memory cells re-expressing CD45RA. Over 85% of naive TCR sequences appeared only once, unlike memory subsets.

The sample holds a few counts of this clonotype. What it binds is not known. Per germline, CDR1 SGDLS and CDR2 YYNGEE. The CDR3 consists of 15 residues. V dropped 4 bases and J dropped 3 bases, with 17 bases sitting between them. An equimolar mix of two oligonucleotides served as the beta constant-region primer for TRBC1 and TRBC2. The ligated cDNA underwent four PCR rounds using SP2 and nested alpha and beta constant-region primers. TCRdb used MiXCR to reprocess the UMI-ligation and nested PCR reads, holding one entry per CDR3 protein. The table shows approximately 150,000 distinct CDR3 sequences, with roughly a fifth occurring only once.

The receptor's source is a human donor in good health. Sequenced sample: naive CD8+ T cells from blood. The chain couples TRBV9 to TRBJ2-7; tentative D call: TRBD2 (6 bases). The CDR3 DNA sequence: TGTGCCAGCAGCCCCCGGGCGGGGTACAACTACGAGCAGTACTTC. The encoded protein is CASSPRAGYNYEQYF.